One sample yielded the 14 T cell receptor beta chains listed below, sequenced in a study of cytomegalovirus exposure and HLA in healthy donors. Vbeta (60) and Jbeta (13) primers were used in the PCR. Sequencing was performed with immunoSEQ multiplex PCR; in TCRdb, only in-frame clones are kept and a portion is missing. This table has 150,000 to 160,000 clones, about 74% appearing once. The specimen was PBMCs. Receptors were obtained from a woman in her 40s in good health and CMV-seronegative.

V gene TRBV5-4 combines with J gene TRBJ2-1; no firm D call. Germline V lookup: CDR1 SGHNT, CDR2 YYREEE (reference sequence). The CDR3 extends over 12 amino acids. The ends were cut back, 0 bases at V and 10 bases at J, with 8 bases in the middle. CDR3 DNA sequence: TGTGCCAGCAGCTTGGCCATAACAGAGCAGTTCTTC. Translation gives CASSLAITEQFF.

V and J are TRBV7-9 and TRBJ1-3; a possible D gene is TRBD1 (6 bases). This CDR3 region has 16 residues. The germline V and J ends were trimmed by 3 bases and 2 bases, with 14 bases remaining between them. Germline CDR1 reads SEHNR; CDR2 reads FQNEAQ (reference sequence). For the CDR3, the DNA is TGTGCCAGCAGCTTTATCTCAGGGGAAACTGGAAACACCATATATTTT. It encodes CASSFISGETGNTIYF.

This chain joins TRBV11-3 and TRBJ2-3, with TRBD2 identical over 11 bases. V was clipped by 5 bases and J by 5 bases; unmatched bases: 6. Germline assignment: CDR1 SGHNT and CDR2 YENEEA. This CDR3 contains 15 residues. The CDR3 DNA reads as TGTGCCAGCAGCCATAGCGGGGGGGCCATAGATACGCAGTATTTT. This gives the protein CASSHSGGAIDTQYF. Combining the CDR3 with reference TRBV11-3 and TRBJ2-3 gives the whole variable domain EAGVVQSPRYKIIEKKQPVAFWCNPISGHNTLYWYLQNLGQGPELLIRYENEEAVDDSQLPKDRFSAERLKGVDSTLKIQPAELGDSAVYLCASSHSGGAIDTQYFGPGTRLTVL.

This clone appeared once. The chain recombines TRBV5-1 with TRBJ2-7; tentatively, D is TRBD2 (6 bases). CDR3 size: 13 residues. Trimming stripped 0 bases from V and 12 bases from J, with 16 bases between. The germline gives CDR1 SGHRS, CDR2 YFSETQ. The CDR3 bases are TGCGCCAGCAGCTTGGAGGACTACGAATCATCGTACTTC. Translation: CASSLEDYESSYF. Full variable domain (outside the CDR3, taken from reference TRBV5-1 and TRBJ2-7): KAGVTQTPRYLIKTRGQQVTLSCSPISGHRSVSWYQQTPGQGLQFLFEYFSETQRNKGNFPGRFSGRQFSNSRSEMNVSTLELGDSALYLCASSLEDYESSYFGPGTRLTVT.

The chain's CDR3 is CASSQKGSGGPTDTQYF. The CDR3 bases are TGTGCCAGCAGCCAAAAGGGGAGCGGGGGACCCACAGATACGCAGTATTTT. This chain links TRBV7-9 with TRBJ2-3; 8 bases match TRBD2. The CDR3 is 17 amino acids. V was clipped by 5 bases and J by 2 bases; unmatched bases: 12. CDR1 is SEHNR, CDR2 FQNEAQ, per germline (reference sequence). The full variable domain, with the rest looked up from reference TRBV7-9 and TRBJ2-3, is DTGVSQNPRHKITKRGQNVTFRCDPISEHNRLYWYRQTLGQGPEFLTYFQNEAQLEKSRLLSDRFSAERPKGSFSTLEIQRTEQGDSAMYLCASSQKGSGGPTDTQYFGPGTRLTVL.

This clone was detected a few times. The CDR3 region has the DNA TGTGCCACCCGGAGGGCAGCCCTCACAGATACGCAGTATTTT. Its translation: CATRRAALTDTQYF. The chain recombines TRBV19 with TRBJ2-3; a possible D gene is TRBD2 (6 bases). Deletions cut 10 bases from V and 2 bases from J, with 16 bases between. Per germline, CDR1 LNHDA and CDR2 SQIVND (reference sequence). This CDR3 has 14 residues.

The chain couples TRBV4-2 to TRBJ2-3; 10 bases agree with TRBD2. Germline V lookup: CDR1 LGHNA, CDR2 YNFKEQ. This CDR3 is built from 15 residues. V was clipped by 8 bases and J by 4 bases; unmatched bases: 9. In nucleotides, the CDR3 is TGTGCCAGCTCCCTAGCGGGAGAATTTCCAGATACGCAGTATTTT. Translation gives CASSLAGEFPDTQYF.

The chain combines TRBV5-4 with TRBJ2-5; 7 bases are shared with TRBD1. The DNA end is a closer match to TRBJ2-7, so the J assignment may be wrong. Looked up from germline, CDR1 is SGHNT and CDR2 is YYREEE (reference sequence). There are 14 residues in the CDR3. CDR3 DNA sequence: TGTGCCAGCAGCACCCAGACAGGGCTTGACGAGCAGTACTTC. As protein: CASSTQTGLDEQYF.

This chain links TRBV5-1 with TRBJ2-7; D unresolved. The ends were cut back, 0 bases at V and 6 bases at J, with 10 bases in the middle. This CDR3 contains 13 residues. The V gene's germline CDR1 is SGHRS and CDR2 YFSETQ. The CDR3: CASSLDLSGEQYF. In DNA form, the CDR3 reads TGCGCCAGCAGCTTGGATCTTTCGGGCGAGCAGTACTTC.

V gene TRBV28 combines with J gene TRBJ1-2, with 9 bases lining up with TRBD1. Per germline, CDR1 MDHEN and CDR2 SYDVKM. CDR3 size: 17 residues. The junction had 11 bases not matched to a gene; V was cut back by 6 bases and J by 0 bases. The CDR3, as DNA: TGTGCCAGCAGCTCAGGGACAGGGTGGGGCTCTAACTATGGCTACACCTTC. Its protein is CASSSGTGWGSNYGYTF.

This sequence joins TRBV9 and TRBJ1-2; D is perhaps TRBD1 (5 bases). V was trimmed by 4 bases and J by 3 bases, leaving 16 bases between them. CDR3 length: 15 residues. Germline loops: CDR1 SGDLS, CDR2 YYNGEE. CDR3 loop: CASSPQGVKDYGYTF. In DNA form, the CDR3 reads TGTGCCAGCAGCCCGCAAGGGGTAAAGGACTATGGCTACACCTTC.

The chain is built from TRBV6-1 and TRBJ2-1; 8 bases agree with TRBD1. From germline, CDR1 is MNHNS and CDR2 SASEGT. The CDR3 consists of 15 residues. J gave up 0 bases and V 6 bases, and 4 bases lay outside the gene matches. The CDR3 DNA is TGTGCCAGCAGAGCTACAGGGGGCTCCTACAATGAGCAGTTCTTC. This sequence encodes CASRATGGSYNEQFF.

The CDR3 coding sequence is TGTGCCAGCAGGTGGGACAGGGGCCACAACTATGGCTACACCTTC. This codes for CASRWDRGHNYGYTF. The V and J genes are TRBV6-5 and TRBJ1-2; 10 bases are shared with TRBD1. V shed 6 bases, J shed 2 bases, and the junction held 6 bases outside the gene matches. The CDR3 extends over 15 amino acids. Germline V gives CDR1 MNHEY, CDR2 SVGAGI.

The chain recombines TRBV7-6 with TRBJ1-3, with TRBD1 identical over 7 bases. Losses at the gene ends were 3 bases for V and 0 bases for J; bases not matched to a gene: 2. From germline, CDR1 is SGHVS and CDR2 FNYEAQ. The CDR3 spans 15 residues. CDR3 protein: CASSFGDSSGNTIYF. The CDR3 DNA reads TGTGCCAGCAGCTTCGGGGACAGCTCTGGAAACACCATATATTTT.